Listed below are T cell receptor beta chains from one sample, sequenced in a study of blood T cells in healthy people across ages. TCRdb reanalysed the 5' RACE reads using MiXCR and keeps one entry per CDR3 protein. The sample records roughly 500,000 distinct CDR3 sequences, 25% to 30% being singletons. The sample consisted of blood. Receptors originate from a woman between 70 and 85 years old in good health. Both conserved end residues are part of each CDR3. The D gene is left open where the match is weak. A clone size is listed for some rows: how often the clone was seen (once, few, many), or a class if it is expanded.

j_gene | d_gene | abundance | v_gene | CDR3aa | CDR3nt
TRBJ2-1 | NA | NA | TRBV18 | CASSPRPGPGNNEQFF | TGTGCCAGCTCACCACGTCCAGGGCCCGGTAACAATGAGCAGTTCTTC
TRBJ1-5 | NA | NA | TRBV6-6 | CASSSNRLNSNQPQHF | TGTGCCAGCAGTTCAAACAGACTCAATAGCAATCAGCCCCAGCATTTT
TRBJ2-1 | NA | many | TRBV29-1 | CSVEGADTYNEQFF | TGCAGCGTTGAGGGGGCGGACACCTACAATGAGCAGTTCTTC
TRBJ2-7 | TRBD2 | NA | TRBV27 | CASSLSWDYSYEQYF | TGTGCCAGCAGTTTATCGTGGGACTACTCCTACGAGCAGTACTTC
TRBJ1-3 | NA | NA | TRBV28 | CASSRTASGNTIYF | TGTGCCAGCAGTCGGACAGCCTCTGGAAACACCATATATTTT
TRBJ1-5 | NA | NA | TRBV6-6 | CVSNVAPGGPQHF | TGTGTCAGTAACGTAGCGCCGGGAGGGCCCCAGCATTTT
TRBJ2-5 | NA | few | TRBV7-2 | CASSLVVPGPWETQYF | TGTGCCAGCAGCTTAGTCGTCCCGGGGCCGTGGGAGACCCAGTACTTC
TRBJ2-5 | TRBD2 | many | TRBV7-2 | CASSLAGLAQETQYF | TGTGCCAGCAGCTTAGCGGGACTAGCCCAAGAGACCCAGTACTTC
TRBJ1-1 | NA | once | TRBV29-1 | CSFGGLNAEAFF | TGCAGCTTTGGGGGGCTAAACGCTGAAGCTTTCTTT
TRBJ2-7 | NA | NA | TRBV4-3 | CASSQAVAYEQYF | TGCGCCAGCAGCCAAGCGGTTGCCTACGAGCAGTACTTC
TRBJ1-1 | TRBD1 | NA | TRBV29-1 | CSARGFTGVGEAFF | TGCAGCGCCCGGGGGTTCACAGGGGTCGGCGAAGCTTTCTTT
TRBJ2-1 | NA | NA | TRBV29-1 | CSVEGSRYEQFF | TGCAGCGTTGAAGGCTCTAGATATGAGCAGTTCTTC
TRBJ2-5 | NA | NA | TRBV12-5 | CASGLVGGRETQYF | TGTGCTAGTGGTTTGGTTGGAGGGAGGGAGACCCAGTACTTC
TRBJ2-1 | TRBD1 | few | TRBV12-3/TRBV12-4 | CASKAGTGIRYNEQFF | TGTGCCAGCAAGGCCGGGACAGGGATACGCTACAATGAGCAGTTCTTC
TRBJ2-7 | NA | NA | TRBV12-3/TRBV12-4 | CASSPGDGAYEQYF | TGTGCCAGCAGTCCGGGGGACGGAGCCTACGAGCAGTACTTC
TRBJ2-1 | NA | NA | TRBV12-3/TRBV12-4 | CASSQLAEQFF | TGTGCCAGCAGTCAACTAGCTGAGCAGTTCTTC
TRBJ1-5 | TRBD1 | few | TRBV15 | CATTRDRGKTEPQHF | TGTGCCACCACGAGGGACAGGGGTAAGACGGAGCCCCAGCATTTT
TRBJ2-5 | NA | many | TRBV4-1 | CASSQAAPETQYF | TGCGCCAGCAGCCAAGCGGCTCCAGAGACCCAGTACTTC
TRBJ2-1 | TRBD2 | few | TRBV5-1 | CASTSGDSYNEQFF | TGCGCCAGCACTAGCGGTGACTCCTACAATGAGCAGTTCTTC
TRBJ2-7 | TRBD1 | few | TRBV6-5 | CASSPSRTGASYEQYF | TGTGCCAGCAGTCCTAGTCGTACAGGGGCCTCCTACGAGCAGTACTTC
TRBJ2-1 | TRBD2 | NA | TRBV6-5 | CASSYRLAGFDEQFF | TGTGCCAGCAGTTACCGCCTAGCGGGGTTTGATGAGCAGTTCTTC
TRBJ1-4 | NA | NA | TRBV9 | CASSPSTGLMANEKLFF | TGTGCCAGCAGCCCCTCAACAGGGCTGATGGCTAATGAAAAACTGTTTTTT
TRBJ2-3 | NA | few | TRBV7-2 | CASSLGAGPSTDTQYF | TGTGCCAGCAGCTTAGGCGCGGGCCCTAGCACAGATACGCAGTATTTT
TRBJ2-7 | NA | NA | TRBV19 | CATGGYEQYF | TGTGCCACAGGGGGGTACGAGCAGTACTTC
TRBJ1-2 | NA | many | TRBV20-1 | CSALRDFNYGYTF | TGCAGTGCTCTCCGGGACTTCAACTATGGCTACACCTTC
TRBJ2-2 | TRBD2 | NA | TRBV7-2 | CASSGRGLAHNTGELFF | TGTGCCAGCAGCGGACGGGGACTAGCGCATAACACCGGGGAGCTGTTTTTT
TRBJ1-1 | NA | NA | TRBV5-1 | CASSWGGNSVNTEAFF | TGCGCCAGCAGCTGGGGGGGAAACTCGGTGAACACTGAAGCTTTCTTT
TRBJ1-1 | TRBD1 | NA | TRBV29-1 | CSAHRGMNTEAFF | TGCAGCGCCCACAGGGGCATGAACACTGAAGCTTTCTTT
TRBJ1-6 | NA | few | TRBV11-3 | CASSPRSFDSPLHF | TGTGCCAGCAGCCCCCGGTCGTTCGATTCACCCCTCCACTTT
TRBJ1-2 | NA | NA | TRBV7-2 | CASRLHPAGGYTF | TGTGCCAGCAGGCTCCACCCGGCGGGCGGCTACACCTTC
TRBJ2-1 | TRBD1 | NA | TRBV4-3 | CASCRDRDINEQFF | TGCGCCAGCTGCAGGGACAGGGATATCAATGAGCAGTTCTTC
TRBJ2-6 | TRBD1 | NA | TRBV5-1 | CASSASTGGATGANVLTF | TGCGCCAGCAGCGCTTCGACAGGGGGCGCAACAGGGGCCAACGTCCTGACTTTC
TRBJ1-5 | NA | NA | TRBV12-3/TRBV12-4 | CASSPSIGGSNMNQPQHF | TGTGCCAGCAGCCCAAGTATCGGGGGTAGTAATATGAATCAGCCCCAGCATTTT
TRBJ2-3 | TRBD2 | once | TRBV10-3 | CASGTSVVDTQYF | TGTGCCAGCGGGACTAGCGTTGTGGATACGCAGTATTTT
TRBJ2-3 | NA | NA | TRBV5-1 | CASSSTSVTDTQYF | TGCGCCAGCAGCTCGACTAGTGTCACAGATACGCAGTATTTT
TRBJ2-2 | TRBD2 | NA | TRBV7-2 | CASSSGGVGTGELFF | TGTGCCAGCTCCAGCGGGGGAGTTGGCACCGGGGAGCTGTTTTTT
TRBJ1-2 | TRBD1 | few | TRBV5-5 | CASSLAAGGPWGYGYTF | TGTGCCAGCAGCTTGGCGGCAGGGGGCCCCTGGGGGTATGGCTACACCTTC
TRBJ2-2 | NA | NA | TRBV20-1 | CSASGQGVLFF | TGCAGTGCTAGCGGGCAGGGCGTGCTGTTTTTT
TRBJ2-1 | NA | NA | TRBV7-3 | CASSSLLQDEQFF | TGTGCCAGCAGCTCCTTATTGCAGGATGAGCAGTTCTTC
TRBJ2-3 | NA | NA | TRBV2 | CASKPGLHTDTQYF | TGTGCCAGCAAACCGGGACTTCACACAGATACGCAGTATTTT
TRBJ2-7 | TRBD2 | many | TRBV12-3/TRBV12-4 | CASTLTSGGSYEQYF | TGTGCCAGCACATTGACTAGCGGGGGCTCCTACGAGCAGTACTTC
TRBJ2-1 | NA | NA | TRBV5-6 | CASSFRWSSYNEQFF | TGTGCCAGCAGCTTTCGGTGGAGCTCCTACAATGAGCAGTTCTTC
TRBJ2-2 | NA | few | TRBV4-1 | CASSQDIAGELFF | TGCGCCAGCAGCCAAGACATAGCCGGGGAGCTGTTTTTT